The 27 T cell receptor beta chains below come from one sample, sequenced in a study of sequential checkpoint blockade in melanoma. This sample's treatment: randomized to nivolumab then ipilimumab (arm A) or the reverse (arm B). TCRdb's table, derived via immunoSEQ multiplex PCR, lists solely in-frame clones and lacks some. The data hold 12,000 to 15,000 clones, with less than 55% observed a single time. The specimen was CD8+ T cells sorted from blood (inferred from file names), collected from a patient given nivolumab and ipilimumab in sequence. The receptors here all came from a human donor with melanoma.

The rearrangement joins TRBV5-3 to TRBJ1-5, with 9 bases fitting TRBD1. TRBV5-3 carries the ORF label, with uncertain function. The CDR3 covers 15 residues. J was trimmed by 6 bases and V by 8 bases; bases with no gene match: 12. The CDR3 bases are TGTGCCAGCAGCCAAGAGGGGACAGGGACTCAGCCCCAGCATTTT. The encoded protein is CASSQEGTGTQPQHF.

CDR3 sequence reads: CASSFSASGGNEQFF. CDR3 DNA sequence: TGTGCCAGCAGTTTTAGCGCTAGCGGGGGGAATGAGCAGTTCTTC. The chain combines TRBV27 with TRBJ2-1; 11 nucleotides line up with TRBD2. This CDR3 spans 15 amino acids. Trimming removed 3 bases from V and 7 bases from J; junction bases left unmatched: 5. Germline V CDR1 and CDR2: MNHEY, SMNVEV (reference sequence).

The chain has TRBV4-1 and TRBJ2-7; TRBD2 agrees at 8 bases. The CDR3 is 17 amino acids. Looked up from germline, CDR1 is MGHRA and CDR2 is YSYEKL. The trim removed 1 base at V and 2 bases at J, leaving 10 bases unmatched. The chain's CDR3 is CASSQVVISGDPYEQYF. The CDR3 DNA is TGCGCCAGCAGCCAAGTTGTGATTAGCGGGGACCCCTACGAGCAGTACTTC.

This clone came up a few times. The V call is TRBV9, the J call TRBJ2-1; D is unclear. This CDR3 has 13 amino acids. V was cut by 2 bases and J by 7 bases, with 10 bases left in between. Germline CDR1 reads SGDLS; CDR2 reads YYNGEE. The CDR3, as DNA: TGTGCCAGCAGCGTCAACTCGAGAAATGAGCAGTTCTTC. As protein: CASSVNSRNEQFF.

This clone occurred a few times. In the same sample, other DNA sequences code for this CDR3. This chain uses TRBV5-6 with TRBJ2-3, with no clear D. CDR3 size: 13 residues. CDR1 and CDR2 from the germline V gene are SGHDT and YYEEEE. V gave up 2 bases and J gave up 3 bases, with 7 bases separating them. The CDR3 DNA reads TGTGCCAGCAGCTTTACAGTTACAGATACGCAGTATTTT. This sequence encodes CASSFTVTDTQYF.

The chain employs TRBV29-1 and TRBJ1-1; possibly TRBD1 for D (6 bases). Germline CDR1 SQVTM, CDR2 ANQGSEA. The CDR3 sequence is 12 residues long. The ends were cut back, 8 bases at V and 3 bases at J, with 13 bases in the middle. CDR3 region: CSLFPGDTEAFF. The CDR3 DNA follows: TGCAGCCTTTTCCCAGGGGACACTGAAGCTTTCTTT.

The genes are TRBV4-1 and TRBJ2-3; D not resolved. The CDR3 length is 11 residues. With 10 bases removed from V and 6 bases from J, the gap between germline ends came to 11 bases. Germline V gene data show CDR1 as MGHRA and CDR2 as YSYEKL. The CDR3 DNA reads as TGCGCCACCAGACTCGGGGATACGCAGTATTTT. It encodes CATRLGDTQYF.

This clone was observed a few times. The J gene is TRBJ2-3, the V gene TRBV6-4, with 11 bases identical to TRBD2. The CDR3 is made up of 14 amino acids. CDR1 is MRHNA, CDR2 SNTAGT, per germline. After removal of 6 bases from V and 4 bases from J, the junction contained 3 bases not matched to a gene. The chain's CDR3 is CASSNSGGADTQYF. Written as DNA, the CDR3 is TGTGCCAGCAGCAATAGCGGGGGGGCAGATACGCAGTATTTT.

This chain connects TRBV6-4 to TRBJ1-2, with 7 bases that match TRBD1. The CDR3 sequence is 15 residues long. J gave up 7 bases and V 1 base, and 9 bases lay outside the gene matches. The germline CDR1 and CDR2 sequences are MRHNA and SNTAGT. The CDR3, as DNA: TGTGCCAGCAGTGACTTCGGGCAGGGGGAAGGTGGCTACACCTTC. Translated, it gives CASSDFGQGEGGYTF.

This chain joins TRBV6-6 and TRBJ2-2; possible D gene TRBD1, 6 bases. The V gene's germline CDR1 is MNHNY and CDR2 SVGAGI (reference sequence). The CDR3 has 14 amino acids. Trimming pared 0 bases from V and 7 bases from J, leaving 9 bases between. CDR3 sequence reads: CASSYSQGSGELFF. In DNA form, the CDR3 reads TGTGCCAGCAGTTACTCACAGGGCAGCGGGGAGCTGTTTTTT.

The DNA of the CDR3 is TGTGCCTGGAGTTCCGGACAGGGCTACAATGAGCAGTTCTTC. It yields the protein CAWSSGQGYNEQFF. The rearrangement links TRBV30 to TRBJ2-1; 8 nucleotides match TRBD1. This CDR3 spans 14 amino acids. The V and J ends lost 2 bases and 3 bases, in that order; junction bases with no gene match: 3. In germline, CDR1 is GTSNPN, CDR2 SVGIG (reference sequence).

This clone was detected once. The CDR3: CASSPTSGPYEQYF. The CDR3 DNA reads TGTGCCAGCAGTCCGACTAGCGGGCCTTACGAGCAGTACTTC. This rearrangement joins TRBV27 to TRBJ2-7; 10 nucleotides agree with TRBD2. CDR1 MNHEY and CDR2 SMNVEV come from the germline V gene (reference sequence). V was pared by 5 bases and J by 4 bases, with 5 bases of the junction left unmatched. This CDR3 spans 14 amino acids.

The V and J genes are TRBV7-6 and TRBJ1-2, with 11 bases fitting TRBD1. This CDR3 has 14 amino acids. In germline, CDR1 is SGHVS, CDR2 FNYEAQ. Trimming removed 5 bases from V and 7 bases from J; junction bases left unmatched: 6. This CDR3 is CASSTGQGAAGYTF. In DNA form, the CDR3 reads TGTGCCAGCAGCACCGGACAGGGGGCGGCTGGCTACACCTTC.

This chain joins TRBV19 and TRBJ1-1; 8 nucleotides align to TRBD1. J gave up 0 bases and V 5 bases, and 5 bases lay outside the gene matches. Per the germline V gene, CDR1 is LNHDA and CDR2 is SQIVND (reference sequence). The length of the CDR3 is 15 residues. CDR3 protein: CASSPGTGLNTEAFF. CDR3 sequence (DNA): TGTGCCAGTAGTCCCGGGACAGGACTGAACACTGAAGCTTTCTTT.

The CDR3 region is CATTARQGLSTEAFF. The CDR3 coding sequence is TGTGCCACCACAGCAAGACAGGGATTGAGCACTGAAGCTTTCTTT. V gene TRBV15 combines with J gene TRBJ1-1; 7 bases map to TRBD1. Germline trimming cut 7 bases from V and 4 bases from J; bases unmatched to any gene: 12. CDR1 and CDR2 (germline): LNHNV, YYDKDF (reference sequence). The CDR3 runs 15 residues.

The chain links TRBV7-9 to TRBJ1-1; TRBD1 matches at 9 bases. Germline V gene sequence: CDR1 SEHNR, CDR2 FQNEAQ (reference sequence). V gave up 5 bases and J gave up 6 bases; unmatched junction bases: 4. The CDR3 sequence is 13 residues long. CDR3 sequence reads: CASSLRTGAEAFF. The CDR3 DNA reads as TGTGCCAGCAGCCTACGGACAGGGGCTGAAGCTTTCTTT.

This clone has just a few counts. This rearrangement joins TRBV15 to TRBJ1-5; 7 nucleotides align to TRBD1. This CDR3 has 15 amino acids. Germline V gives CDR1 LNHNV, CDR2 YYDKDF (reference sequence). V trimming: 3 bases; J trimming: 1 base; junction bases outside the gene matches: 3. For the CDR3, the DNA is TGTGCCACCAGCAGCGGGACAGCAAGCAATCAGCCCCAGCATTTT. This sequence encodes CATSSGTASNQPQHF.

The V gene is TRBV27, the J gene TRBJ1-1, with D maybe TRBD1 (6 bases). CDR1 and CDR2 from the germline V gene are MNHEY and SMNVEV (reference sequence). V was cut by 1 base and J by 1 base, with 10 bases left in between. CDR3 length: 15 residues. CDR3 coding DNA: TGTGCCAGCAGTTTATGGTCAGGGGCGAACACTGAAGCTTTCTTT. This encodes CASSLWSGANTEAFF.

The chain is built from TRBV5-4 and TRBJ2-7; 12 positions agree with TRBD2. Per germline, CDR1 SGHNT and CDR2 YYREEE (reference sequence). With 4 bases clipped from V and 0 bases from J, the junction kept 11 bases outside the gene matches. The CDR3 runs 18 residues. In DNA, the CDR3 is TGTGCCAGCAGCAGGGGACTAGCGGGTGTTCAAAGCTCCTACGAGCAGTACTTC. Translation gives CASSRGLAGVQSSYEQYF.

This chain uses TRBV25-1 with TRBJ2-5, with D uncertain. The CDR3 has 14 amino acids. CDR1 is MGHDK and CDR2 is SYGVNS in the germline V gene. Trimming removed 0 bases from V and 5 bases from J, with 10 bases in between. Written as DNA, the CDR3 is TGTGCCAGCAGTGAATACGAGGAAATGGAGACCCAGTACTTC. Residues: CASSEYEEMETQYF.

This clone has a handful of counts. The rearrangement uses TRBV9 and TRBJ2-5, with 11 bases fitting TRBD1. With V trimmed by 4 bases and J by 4 bases, 6 bases remained unmatched. The CDR3 spans 15 residues. CDR1 and CDR2 (germline): SGDLS, YYNGEE. This CDR3 is CASSPGQGAGETQYF. In nucleotides, the CDR3 is TGTGCCAGCAGCCCCGGACAGGGGGCGGGAGAGACCCAGTACTTC.

This clone was observed a few times. This chain uses TRBV28 with TRBJ2-1; 10 bases line up with TRBD1. V lost 7 bases to trimming and J lost 0 bases; unmatched junction nucleotides: 9. CDR1 is MDHEN and CDR2 is SYDVKM in the germline V gene. This CDR3 region has 17 residues. The CDR3 DNA reads TGTGCCAGCACCCTGGAGGGACAGGGGAGCTCCTACAATGAGCAGTTCTTC. It translates to CASTLEGQGSSYNEQFF.

J is TRBJ1-5 and V is TRBV27, with D unresolved. This CDR3 has 15 residues. The germline V gene encodes CDR1 MNHEY and CDR2 SMNVEV (reference sequence). V was cut by 2 bases and J by 6 bases, with 14 bases left in between. The CDR3 DNA follows: TGTGCCAGCAGTTTAAAGGGAGACCTTGGTCAGCCCCAGCATTTT. Its protein product is CASSLKGDLGQPQHF.

This clone was recorded a few times. The chain uses TRBV4-2 and TRBJ1-2; 7 nucleotides line up with TRBD1. Germline V gene data show CDR1 as LGHNA and CDR2 as YNFKEQ. The ends lost 3 bases at V and 6 bases at J; junction bases unmatched: 7. The CDR3 covers 14 residues. CDR3 DNA: TGTGCCAGCAGCCATGCCGGGACAGTAGATGGCTACACCTTC. It is translated as CASSHAGTVDGYTF.

V and J are TRBV5-1 and TRBJ2-2; 12 nucleotides line up with TRBD2. The CDR3 is 16 residues long. J was trimmed by 4 bases and V by 3 bases; bases with no gene match: 4. CDR1 is SGHRS, CDR2 YFSETQ, per germline. The CDR3 sequence: CASSWTSGTVTGELFF. The CDR3 DNA reads TGCGCCAGCAGCTGGACTAGCGGGACGGTCACCGGGGAGCTGTTTTTT.

This rearrangement joins TRBV5-6 to TRBJ1-1, with 7 bases fitting TRBD1. V was pared by 4 bases and J by 11 bases, with 11 bases of the junction left unmatched. The CDR3 spans 13 residues. Germline V lookup: CDR1 SGHDT, CDR2 YYEEEE. As DNA, the CDR3 is TGTGCCAGCAGCCATGGGACAGCCTATTTCGCTTTCTTT. Translating gives CASSHGTAYFAFF.

Only a few counts were recorded for this clone. V and J are TRBV29-1 and TRBJ2-3; 10 bases map to TRBD2. CDR3 size: 15 residues. Germline CDR1 and CDR2: SQVTM and ANQGSEA. The V and J ends lost 7 bases and 2 bases, in that order; junction bases with no gene match: 9. The DNA for the CDR3 is TGCAGCGGTACACTAGCGGGGACGTACACAGATACGCAGTATTTT. Translating gives CSGTLAGTYTDTQYF.